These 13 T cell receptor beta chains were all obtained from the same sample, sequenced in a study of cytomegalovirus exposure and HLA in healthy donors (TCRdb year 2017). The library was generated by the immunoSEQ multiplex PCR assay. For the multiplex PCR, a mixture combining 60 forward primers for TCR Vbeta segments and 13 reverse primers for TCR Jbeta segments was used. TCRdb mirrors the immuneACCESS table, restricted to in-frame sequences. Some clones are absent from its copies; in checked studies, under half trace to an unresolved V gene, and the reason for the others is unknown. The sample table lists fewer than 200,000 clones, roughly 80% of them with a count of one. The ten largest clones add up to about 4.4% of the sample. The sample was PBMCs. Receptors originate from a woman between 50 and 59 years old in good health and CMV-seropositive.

The CDR3 sequence is CASSEAAGGGETQYF. As DNA, the CDR3 is TGTGCCAGCAGTGAAGCAGCGGGAGGGGGAGAGACCCAGTACTTC. V is TRBV6-1 and J is TRBJ2-5, with 10 bases lining up with TRBD2. Germline values: CDR1 MNHNS, CDR2 SASEGT. Unmatched junction bases numbered 2, after V lost 0 bases and J lost 4 bases. The CDR3 spans 15 residues.

The CDR3 region is CASSLQGRELFF. CDR3 sequence (DNA): TGTGCCAGCAGCCTACAGGGGAGGGAGCTGTTTTTT. V is TRBV6-5 and J is TRBJ2-2; 7 bases match TRBD1. The junction had 4 bases not matched to a gene; V was cut back by 6 bases and J by 9 bases. Looked up from germline, CDR1 is MNHEY and CDR2 is SVGAGI. The CDR3 is 12 amino acids.

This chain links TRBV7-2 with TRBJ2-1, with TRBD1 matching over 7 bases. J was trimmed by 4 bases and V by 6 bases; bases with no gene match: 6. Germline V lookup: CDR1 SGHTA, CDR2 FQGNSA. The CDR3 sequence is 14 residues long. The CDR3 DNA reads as TGTGCCAGCAGTCGCCCGGGACAGTACAATGAGCAGTTCTTC. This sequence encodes CASSRPGQYNEQFF.

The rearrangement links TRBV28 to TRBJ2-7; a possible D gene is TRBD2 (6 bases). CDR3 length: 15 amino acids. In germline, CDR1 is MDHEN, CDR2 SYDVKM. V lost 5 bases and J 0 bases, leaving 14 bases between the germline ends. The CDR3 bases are TGTGCCAGCAGTACATCCGCGGGGACCTCCTACGAGCAGTACTTC. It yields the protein CASSTSAGTSYEQYF.

DNA for the CDR3: TGTGCCAGTACGGAGAAAGCCTCCTACGAGCAGTACTTC. It encodes CASTEKASYEQYF. The chain combines TRBV18 with TRBJ2-7; D gene ambiguous. The CDR3 is 13 amino acids. Germline V gene lookup returns CDR1 KGHSH and CDR2 LQKENI. The V gene lost 9 bases and the J gene lost 0 bases, with 12 bases spanning the gap.

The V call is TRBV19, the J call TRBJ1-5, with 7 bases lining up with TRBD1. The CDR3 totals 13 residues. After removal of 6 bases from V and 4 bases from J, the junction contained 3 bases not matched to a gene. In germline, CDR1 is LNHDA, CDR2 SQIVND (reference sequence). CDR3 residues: CASSPDRNQPQHF. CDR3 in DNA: TGTGCCAGTAGCCCGGACAGGAATCAGCCCCAGCATTTT.

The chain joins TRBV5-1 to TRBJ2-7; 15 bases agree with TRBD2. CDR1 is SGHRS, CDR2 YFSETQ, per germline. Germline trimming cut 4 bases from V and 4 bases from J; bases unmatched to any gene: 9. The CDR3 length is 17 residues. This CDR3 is CASSLGLAGGVLYEQYF. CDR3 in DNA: TGCGCCAGCAGCCTCGGACTAGCGGGGGGGGTCTTGTACGAGCAGTACTTC.

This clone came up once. In DNA form, the CDR3 reads TGTGCCAGCAGCCGCCAGGACAGGGCCTATGGCTACACCTTC. The encoded protein is CASSRQDRAYGYTF. This sequence joins TRBV5-6 and TRBJ1-2, with TRBD1 matching 8 bases. The CDR3 is made up of 14 amino acids. Germline CDR1 and CDR2: SGHDT and YYEEEE. The V and J ends lost 4 bases and 4 bases, in that order; junction bases with no gene match: 6.

CDR3 residues: CASSYSGTGSYEQYF. As DNA, the CDR3 is TGTGCCAGCAGCTACTCCGGGACAGGGTCCTACGAGCAGTACTTC. This rearrangement joins TRBV7-2 to TRBJ2-7; 9 nucleotides agree with TRBD1. This CDR3 is built from 15 residues. Looked up from germline, CDR1 is SGHTA and CDR2 is FQGNSA. V gave up 4 bases and J gave up 1 base; unmatched junction bases: 5.

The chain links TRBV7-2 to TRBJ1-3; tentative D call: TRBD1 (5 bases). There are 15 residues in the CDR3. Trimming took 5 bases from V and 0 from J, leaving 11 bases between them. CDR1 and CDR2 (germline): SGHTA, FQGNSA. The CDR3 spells CASSGDRFSGNTIYF. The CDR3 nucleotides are TGTGCCAGCAGCGGCGACAGATTCTCTGGAAACACCATATATTTT.

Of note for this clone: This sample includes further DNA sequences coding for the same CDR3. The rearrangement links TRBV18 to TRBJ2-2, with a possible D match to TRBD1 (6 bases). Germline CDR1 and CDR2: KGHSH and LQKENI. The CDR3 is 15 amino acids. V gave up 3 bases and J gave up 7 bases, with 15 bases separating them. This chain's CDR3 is CASSPPRGSGGELFF. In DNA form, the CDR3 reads TGTGCCAGCTCACCCCCGAGGGGGTCCGGCGGGGAGCTGTTTTTT.

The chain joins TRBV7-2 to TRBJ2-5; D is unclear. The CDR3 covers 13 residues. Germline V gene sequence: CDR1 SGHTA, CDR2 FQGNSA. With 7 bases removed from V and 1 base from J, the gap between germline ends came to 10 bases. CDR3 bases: TGTGCCAGCACCCTCGTCCTCCAAGAGACCCAGTACTTC. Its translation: CASTLVLQETQYF.

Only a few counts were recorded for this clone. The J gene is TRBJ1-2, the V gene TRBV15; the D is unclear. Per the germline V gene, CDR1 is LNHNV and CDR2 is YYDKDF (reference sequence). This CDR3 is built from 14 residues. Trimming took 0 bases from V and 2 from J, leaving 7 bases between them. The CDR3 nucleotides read TGTGCCACCAGCAGAGATCCGGGGAACTATGGCTACACCTTC. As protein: CATSRDPGNYGYTF.